A selection of T cell receptor beta chains follows, all from one sample in a study of blood T cell repertoires in COVID-19. Sequencing was performed with immunoSEQ multiplex PCR; in TCRdb, only in-frame clones are kept and a portion is missing. The table records around 340,000 clones, 85% to 90% of them present only once. The material sequenced was PBMCs or T cells enriched from blood (not recorded which). These receptors were taken from a woman in her 30s who had been exposed to COVID-19. Both conserved end residues are part of each CDR3. The D gene is left open where the match is weak. A row's size may be missing; if present it is once, few, many or a size class.

J gene: TRBJ2-3; D gene: NA; clone size: NA; V gene: TRBV10-3; CDR3 protein: CAVIQGDSTDTQYF; CDR3 DNA: TGTGCCGTCATCCAGGGTGACAGCACAGATACGCAGTATTTT
J gene: TRBJ2-7; D gene: TRBD2; clone size: NA; V gene: TRBV10-1; CDR3 protein: CASSEVAGVNSYEQYF; CDR3 DNA: TGCGCCAGCAGTGAGGTAGCGGGCGTGAACTCCTACGAGCAGTACTTC
J gene: TRBJ1-1; D gene: NA; clone size: NA; V gene: TRBV3-1/TRBV3-2; CDR3 protein: CASSTGNTEAFF; CDR3 DNA: TGTGCCAGCTCCACAGGAAACACTGAAGCTTTCTTT
J gene: TRBJ2-1; D gene: TRBD1; clone size: once; V gene: TRBV28; CDR3 protein: CASNPTSGTQGDEQFF; CDR3 DNA: TGTGCCAGCAACCCCACCTCCGGGACCCAGGGGGATGAGCAGTTCTTC
J gene: TRBJ2-7; D gene: TRBD2; clone size: NA; V gene: TRBV3-1/TRBV3-2; CDR3 protein: CASSQELAGAYEQYF; CDR3 DNA: TGTGCCAGCAGCCAAGAACTAGCGGGAGCCTACGAGCAGTACTTC
J gene: TRBJ1-4; D gene: TRBD1; clone size: once; V gene: TRBV30; CDR3 protein: CAWSLGTGFEKLFF; CDR3 DNA: TGTGCCTGGAGCCTAGGGACAGGGTTTGAAAAACTGTTTTTT
J gene: TRBJ2-7; D gene: NA; clone size: NA; V gene: TRBV4-1; CDR3 protein: CASSQELIYEQYF; CDR3 DNA: TGCGCCAGCAGCCAAGAACTAATCTACGAGCAGTACTTC
J gene: TRBJ1-2; D gene: NA; clone size: once; V gene: TRBV7-8; CDR3 protein: CASSLNPRNYGYTF; CDR3 DNA: TGTGCCAGCAGCCTCAACCCCAGGAACTATGGCTACACCTTC
J gene: TRBJ1-2; D gene: NA; clone size: NA; V gene: TRBV7-9; CDR3 protein: CASSRRDIGNYGYTF; CDR3 DNA: TGTGCCAGCAGCCGAAGGGACATAGGAAACTATGGCTACACCTTC
J gene: TRBJ1-1; D gene: NA; clone size: NA; V gene: TRBV12-3/TRBV12-4; CDR3 protein: CASSFSMNTEAFF; CDR3 DNA: TGTGCCAGCAGTTTTAGCATGAACACTGAAGCTTTCTTT
J gene: TRBJ2-1; D gene: TRBD2; clone size: once; V gene: TRBV6-2/TRBV6-3; CDR3 protein: CASSAQTSVSYNEQFF; CDR3 DNA: TGTGCCAGCAGTGCGCAGACTAGCGTATCCTACAATGAGCAGTTCTTC
J gene: TRBJ2-1; D gene: TRBD2; clone size: NA; V gene: TRBV6-1; CDR3 protein: CASSEGLARQAAFF; CDR3 DNA: TGTGCCAGCAGTGAAGGACTAGCACGCCAGGCGGCGTTCTTC